This TCR beta chain is from a study of PD-1 blockade in classical Hodgkin lymphoma. Broader study findings: Baseline TCR diversity was reportedly lower in newly diagnosed patients than healthy donors. Whoever responded completely had baseline diversity much like that seen in newly diagnosed patients.

Repertoires were generated with immunoSEQ multiplex PCR, while TCRdb's copy carries only in-frame clones and drops some. The table has 30,000 or so clones, over 70% seen once. Details on this clone: Its specificity is not known.

Patients all relapsed after autologous stem cell transplantation, and there was variation in brentuximab vedotin exposure. Relapsed/refractory classical Hodgkin lymphoma patients had complete, partial or progressive responses. The CDR3 runs 16 residues. The germline V gene has CDR1 SGHRS and CDR2 YFSETQ. Trimming pared 3 bases from V and 0 bases from J, leaving 15 bases between. The receptor's source is a human donor with classical Hodgkin lymphoma. This chain links TRBV5-1 with TRBJ1-1; weak D call: TRBD1 (5 bases). The sequences come from peripheral blood mononuclear cells (PBMCs), collected before the second cycle of nivolumab. Written as DNA, the CDR3 is TGCGCCAGCAGCTCCTTTCCGGGGCCTTTGAACACTGAAGCTTTCTTT. It specifies CASSSFPGPLNTEAFF.